These 4 T cell receptor beta chains were all obtained from the same sample, sequenced in a study of T cells after posttransplantation cyclophosphamide. Repertoires were generated with immunoSEQ multiplex PCR, while TCRdb's copy carries only in-frame clones and drops some. The sample shows about 52,000 clones, 85% to 95% of them seen only once. Sequencing was carried out using PBMCs. These TCRs come from a woman under 40 in good health and a related stem cell transplant donor.

The chain links TRBV19 to TRBJ1-3; the D gene is possibly TRBD1 (5 bases). The germline V gene encodes CDR1 LNHDA and CDR2 SQIVND (reference sequence). CDR3 length equals 16 residues. Trimming pared 5 bases from V and 3 bases from J, leaving 17 bases between. The CDR3 sequence is CASSEITGSLGNTIYF. DNA of the CDR3: TGTGCCAGTAGTGAGATAACAGGCTCCCTTGGAAACACCATATATTTT.

The genes are TRBV29-1 and TRBJ1-6; D remains ambiguous. V lost 6 bases and J 5 bases, leaving 11 bases between the germline ends. The CDR3 length is 13 residues. Looked up from germline, CDR1 is SQVTM and CDR2 is ANQGSEA. The CDR3 sequence is CSVSQADNSPLHF. The DNA of the CDR3 is TGCAGCGTGTCTCAGGCCGATAATTCACCCCTCCACTTT.

The chain links TRBV5-6 to TRBJ2-7; the match to TRBD1 covers 10 bases. The length of the CDR3 is 14 residues. Germline values: CDR1 SGHDT, CDR2 YYEEEE. V dropped 7 bases and J dropped 3; count of bases not matched to a gene: 7. CDR3 sequence reads: CASRRQGADYEQYF. CDR3 sequence (DNA): TGTGCCAGCCGGAGACAGGGGGCTGACTACGAGCAGTACTTC.

The V call is TRBV6-6, the J call TRBJ1-6, with D possibly matching TRBD1 (6 bases). V was clipped by 2 bases and J by 10 bases, with 12 bases between them. The CDR3 loop spans 14 amino acids. Germline CDR1 reads MNHNY; CDR2 reads SVGAGI (reference sequence). The CDR3 nucleotides are TGTGCCAGCAGTTACCGGGGGGCGGAATCACCCCTCCACTTT. Protein: CASSYRGAESPLHF.